This T cell receptor (beta chain) was sequenced for a study of T cells in Graves' hyperthyroidism and ophthalmopathy (dated by TCRdb to between 2018 and 2020). Background on the whole study: Peripheral blood samples were taken at initial diagnosis, before any treatment was given. To identify distinguishing TCR V-J signatures, a discovery cohort of about a hundred patients was used, comprising 40 to 45 with Graves' ophthalmopathy and around 57 with stable Graves' hyperthyroidism. An independent validation cohort of about 20 hyperthyroidism patients and more than 15 patients who later progressed to ophthalmopathy tested prospective prediction of ophthalmopathy. The 100 or so discovery patients were divided at random into training and test sets in a 7:3 ratio. The study also compared thyroid tissue and blood T-cell repertoires from several Graves' hyperthyroidism patients. After sampling, hyperthyroidism patients received methimazole starting at 30 mg daily, and ophthalmopathy patients received high-dose intravenous methylprednisolone. According to the paper, TCR Vbeta CDR3 sequencing was carried out on more than 120 peripheral blood samples, which came from approximately 43 ophthalmopathy, around 74 hyperthyroidism and some 17 progressor patients.

Stable Graves' hyperthyroidism was defined as the absence of progression to ophthalmopathy over 18 months of follow-up. Hyperthyroidism patients were newly diagnosed, had a disease duration of under 2 months, and were aged 18 to 65 years. Patients with uncontrolled infections, other autoimmune diseases, pregnancy or lactation were excluded. Diagnoses were based on clinical symptoms, serum thyroxine and TRAb, thyroid ultrasound and orbital computed tomography. Ficoll-Paque density gradient centrifugation was used to isolate PBMCs from around 10 ml of fresh peripheral blood. Trizol reagent was used to extract total RNA, and RNA quality was then checked on an Agilent 2100 Bioanalyzer. Ends trimmed: V by 3 bases, J by 8 bases; bases unmatched to a gene: 6. From a lookup of the germline V gene (reference sequence), CDR1 and CDR2 are GTSNPN and SVGIG. Spanning cysteine to phenylalanine, the CDR3 consists of 12 amino acids. The kept DNA is CDR3 alone, 36 bases in frame from the first base.

Amplification of TCR beta CDR3 regions was carried out from RNA transcripts. A first-round RT-PCR of the TCR CDR3 used the HTBI primer set with the Qiagen OneStep RT-PCR kit. A second multiplex PCR round built the libraries, followed by size selection and purification. Sequencing of the libraries was done on an Illumina HiSeq2000 using paired-end 100 bp reads. The authors' analysis ran thus. Raw data were processed with SOAPnuke, discarding reads with adapters, uncalled bases, mean Phred below 15, or no exact constant-primer or identifier match. High-quality paired reads were merged using COPE v1.2.5, and each unique nucleotide sequence was defined as a clonotype. MiTCR v1.1 was used to align clonotypes to the IMGT TRBV, TRBD and TRBJ reference segments. Only V-J combinations with frequency above 0.0001, covering about 99% of repertoires, were analysed. A TCS score was defined as the ratio of F50 (clonal expansion) to E x V (chaos), with BLOSUM62-based TCRdist applied between CDR3 peptides within each V-J. Welch's t-statistics and random forest reduced roughly 500 V-J features to 10 to 15, which were used in a naive Bayes classifier (R e1071). TCRdb took the public reads, trimmed them with fastp at Q25, ran MiXCR for clone calling and kept in-frame beta chains. Under each unique CDR3 protein, matching rows form one entry showing the most common genes and DNA. TCRdb's processing, not the authors', yielded these V and J calls. This sample holds some 350,000 distinct CDR3 sequences; around 25% were observed only once. Over 70% of the sample is held by the ten biggest clonotypes.

This clonotype occurred many times. Its antigen has not been determined. No much larger clone exists at a distance of one base, and base qualities are not known. Overall results and qualifications from the work: A model built on a 13 V-J signature distinguished ophthalmopathy from stable hyperthyroidism, reaching over 85% sensitivity and around 81% specificity in cross-validation and 80%/75% in testing. No statistical method was used to set the sample size in advance, and investigators knew the group allocation. Most expanded thyroid clonotypes (frequency above 0.001) were also detected in blood, suggesting blood repertoires may reflect thyroid immune responses. In validation, the model predicted progression to ophthalmopathy a median of around 6.5 months before onset, with over 60% sensitivity and about 72% specificity.

The specimen was blood. The sequence derives from a man aged 45 to 65 with Graves' hyperthyroidism. The chain is assembled from TRBV30 and TRBJ1-1; TRBD1 aligns with 7 central bases. The CDR3 in this case is CAWRGTDSEAFF. The DNA is as follows: TGTGCCTGGAGAGGGACAGATTCGGAAGCTTTCTTT.